The clone carrying this TCR beta chain was recorded many times. What it binds is unknown. One entry per CDR3 protein, called by TCRdb with MiXCR from the reads. Found here are around 440,000 distinct CDR3 sequences, 11% of them singletons; the top ten hold around 9.6%. This sample stems from a study of T cell repertoires in cytomegalovirus infection. Study background: In public TCR beta signatures, there were indications of both CMV infection and matching HLA type.

Study conclusions and caveats: Predominance within the ex vivo response was attributable to HLA-C-restricted CMV-specific TCR beta clonotypes.

The CDR3 spans 11 residues. With 9 bases removed from V and 9 bases from J, the gap between germline ends came to 12 bases. Germline CDR1 is SGHTA and CDR2 is FQGNSA. This clonotype was obtained from a human donor in good health (CMV status not recorded). Some clones in this sample may be carry-over from other donors' samples. What was sequenced was PBMCs. The chain is built from TRBV7-2 and TRBJ1-5; unclear D gene. CDR3 nucleotides: TGTGCCAGTGGCCCCGAAGGGCCCCAGCATTTT. Translation gives CASGPEGPQHF.